This TCR beta chain appears in the sequencing data of a study of identical twins. The CDR3 extends over 16 amino acids. V was clipped by 1 base and J by 2 bases, with 14 bases between them. CDR1 is SGHDN, CDR2 FVKESK, per germline. Of note for this clonotype: Its antigen is undetermined.

From the 5' RACE reads, TCRdb called clonotypes with MiXCR, one entry per CDR3 protein. Of approximately 670,000 distinct CDR3 sequences detected, 5.5% to 7.5% appear once; the ten largest clones hold about 2%. Study-wide results and caveats: Beta clonotypes that were abundant in cord blood contained fewer insertions, a pattern absent from memory repertoires.

This receptor was taken from a man between 18 and 29 years old in good health. Sequenced: naive T cells sorted from blood. The genes are TRBV14 and TRBJ1-2, with D perhaps matching TRBD1 (5 bases). The CDR3 spells CASSQGLVGDNYGYTF. The CDR3 region has the DNA TGTGCCAGCAGCCAAGGTCTCGTGGGGGACAACTATGGCTACACCTTC.